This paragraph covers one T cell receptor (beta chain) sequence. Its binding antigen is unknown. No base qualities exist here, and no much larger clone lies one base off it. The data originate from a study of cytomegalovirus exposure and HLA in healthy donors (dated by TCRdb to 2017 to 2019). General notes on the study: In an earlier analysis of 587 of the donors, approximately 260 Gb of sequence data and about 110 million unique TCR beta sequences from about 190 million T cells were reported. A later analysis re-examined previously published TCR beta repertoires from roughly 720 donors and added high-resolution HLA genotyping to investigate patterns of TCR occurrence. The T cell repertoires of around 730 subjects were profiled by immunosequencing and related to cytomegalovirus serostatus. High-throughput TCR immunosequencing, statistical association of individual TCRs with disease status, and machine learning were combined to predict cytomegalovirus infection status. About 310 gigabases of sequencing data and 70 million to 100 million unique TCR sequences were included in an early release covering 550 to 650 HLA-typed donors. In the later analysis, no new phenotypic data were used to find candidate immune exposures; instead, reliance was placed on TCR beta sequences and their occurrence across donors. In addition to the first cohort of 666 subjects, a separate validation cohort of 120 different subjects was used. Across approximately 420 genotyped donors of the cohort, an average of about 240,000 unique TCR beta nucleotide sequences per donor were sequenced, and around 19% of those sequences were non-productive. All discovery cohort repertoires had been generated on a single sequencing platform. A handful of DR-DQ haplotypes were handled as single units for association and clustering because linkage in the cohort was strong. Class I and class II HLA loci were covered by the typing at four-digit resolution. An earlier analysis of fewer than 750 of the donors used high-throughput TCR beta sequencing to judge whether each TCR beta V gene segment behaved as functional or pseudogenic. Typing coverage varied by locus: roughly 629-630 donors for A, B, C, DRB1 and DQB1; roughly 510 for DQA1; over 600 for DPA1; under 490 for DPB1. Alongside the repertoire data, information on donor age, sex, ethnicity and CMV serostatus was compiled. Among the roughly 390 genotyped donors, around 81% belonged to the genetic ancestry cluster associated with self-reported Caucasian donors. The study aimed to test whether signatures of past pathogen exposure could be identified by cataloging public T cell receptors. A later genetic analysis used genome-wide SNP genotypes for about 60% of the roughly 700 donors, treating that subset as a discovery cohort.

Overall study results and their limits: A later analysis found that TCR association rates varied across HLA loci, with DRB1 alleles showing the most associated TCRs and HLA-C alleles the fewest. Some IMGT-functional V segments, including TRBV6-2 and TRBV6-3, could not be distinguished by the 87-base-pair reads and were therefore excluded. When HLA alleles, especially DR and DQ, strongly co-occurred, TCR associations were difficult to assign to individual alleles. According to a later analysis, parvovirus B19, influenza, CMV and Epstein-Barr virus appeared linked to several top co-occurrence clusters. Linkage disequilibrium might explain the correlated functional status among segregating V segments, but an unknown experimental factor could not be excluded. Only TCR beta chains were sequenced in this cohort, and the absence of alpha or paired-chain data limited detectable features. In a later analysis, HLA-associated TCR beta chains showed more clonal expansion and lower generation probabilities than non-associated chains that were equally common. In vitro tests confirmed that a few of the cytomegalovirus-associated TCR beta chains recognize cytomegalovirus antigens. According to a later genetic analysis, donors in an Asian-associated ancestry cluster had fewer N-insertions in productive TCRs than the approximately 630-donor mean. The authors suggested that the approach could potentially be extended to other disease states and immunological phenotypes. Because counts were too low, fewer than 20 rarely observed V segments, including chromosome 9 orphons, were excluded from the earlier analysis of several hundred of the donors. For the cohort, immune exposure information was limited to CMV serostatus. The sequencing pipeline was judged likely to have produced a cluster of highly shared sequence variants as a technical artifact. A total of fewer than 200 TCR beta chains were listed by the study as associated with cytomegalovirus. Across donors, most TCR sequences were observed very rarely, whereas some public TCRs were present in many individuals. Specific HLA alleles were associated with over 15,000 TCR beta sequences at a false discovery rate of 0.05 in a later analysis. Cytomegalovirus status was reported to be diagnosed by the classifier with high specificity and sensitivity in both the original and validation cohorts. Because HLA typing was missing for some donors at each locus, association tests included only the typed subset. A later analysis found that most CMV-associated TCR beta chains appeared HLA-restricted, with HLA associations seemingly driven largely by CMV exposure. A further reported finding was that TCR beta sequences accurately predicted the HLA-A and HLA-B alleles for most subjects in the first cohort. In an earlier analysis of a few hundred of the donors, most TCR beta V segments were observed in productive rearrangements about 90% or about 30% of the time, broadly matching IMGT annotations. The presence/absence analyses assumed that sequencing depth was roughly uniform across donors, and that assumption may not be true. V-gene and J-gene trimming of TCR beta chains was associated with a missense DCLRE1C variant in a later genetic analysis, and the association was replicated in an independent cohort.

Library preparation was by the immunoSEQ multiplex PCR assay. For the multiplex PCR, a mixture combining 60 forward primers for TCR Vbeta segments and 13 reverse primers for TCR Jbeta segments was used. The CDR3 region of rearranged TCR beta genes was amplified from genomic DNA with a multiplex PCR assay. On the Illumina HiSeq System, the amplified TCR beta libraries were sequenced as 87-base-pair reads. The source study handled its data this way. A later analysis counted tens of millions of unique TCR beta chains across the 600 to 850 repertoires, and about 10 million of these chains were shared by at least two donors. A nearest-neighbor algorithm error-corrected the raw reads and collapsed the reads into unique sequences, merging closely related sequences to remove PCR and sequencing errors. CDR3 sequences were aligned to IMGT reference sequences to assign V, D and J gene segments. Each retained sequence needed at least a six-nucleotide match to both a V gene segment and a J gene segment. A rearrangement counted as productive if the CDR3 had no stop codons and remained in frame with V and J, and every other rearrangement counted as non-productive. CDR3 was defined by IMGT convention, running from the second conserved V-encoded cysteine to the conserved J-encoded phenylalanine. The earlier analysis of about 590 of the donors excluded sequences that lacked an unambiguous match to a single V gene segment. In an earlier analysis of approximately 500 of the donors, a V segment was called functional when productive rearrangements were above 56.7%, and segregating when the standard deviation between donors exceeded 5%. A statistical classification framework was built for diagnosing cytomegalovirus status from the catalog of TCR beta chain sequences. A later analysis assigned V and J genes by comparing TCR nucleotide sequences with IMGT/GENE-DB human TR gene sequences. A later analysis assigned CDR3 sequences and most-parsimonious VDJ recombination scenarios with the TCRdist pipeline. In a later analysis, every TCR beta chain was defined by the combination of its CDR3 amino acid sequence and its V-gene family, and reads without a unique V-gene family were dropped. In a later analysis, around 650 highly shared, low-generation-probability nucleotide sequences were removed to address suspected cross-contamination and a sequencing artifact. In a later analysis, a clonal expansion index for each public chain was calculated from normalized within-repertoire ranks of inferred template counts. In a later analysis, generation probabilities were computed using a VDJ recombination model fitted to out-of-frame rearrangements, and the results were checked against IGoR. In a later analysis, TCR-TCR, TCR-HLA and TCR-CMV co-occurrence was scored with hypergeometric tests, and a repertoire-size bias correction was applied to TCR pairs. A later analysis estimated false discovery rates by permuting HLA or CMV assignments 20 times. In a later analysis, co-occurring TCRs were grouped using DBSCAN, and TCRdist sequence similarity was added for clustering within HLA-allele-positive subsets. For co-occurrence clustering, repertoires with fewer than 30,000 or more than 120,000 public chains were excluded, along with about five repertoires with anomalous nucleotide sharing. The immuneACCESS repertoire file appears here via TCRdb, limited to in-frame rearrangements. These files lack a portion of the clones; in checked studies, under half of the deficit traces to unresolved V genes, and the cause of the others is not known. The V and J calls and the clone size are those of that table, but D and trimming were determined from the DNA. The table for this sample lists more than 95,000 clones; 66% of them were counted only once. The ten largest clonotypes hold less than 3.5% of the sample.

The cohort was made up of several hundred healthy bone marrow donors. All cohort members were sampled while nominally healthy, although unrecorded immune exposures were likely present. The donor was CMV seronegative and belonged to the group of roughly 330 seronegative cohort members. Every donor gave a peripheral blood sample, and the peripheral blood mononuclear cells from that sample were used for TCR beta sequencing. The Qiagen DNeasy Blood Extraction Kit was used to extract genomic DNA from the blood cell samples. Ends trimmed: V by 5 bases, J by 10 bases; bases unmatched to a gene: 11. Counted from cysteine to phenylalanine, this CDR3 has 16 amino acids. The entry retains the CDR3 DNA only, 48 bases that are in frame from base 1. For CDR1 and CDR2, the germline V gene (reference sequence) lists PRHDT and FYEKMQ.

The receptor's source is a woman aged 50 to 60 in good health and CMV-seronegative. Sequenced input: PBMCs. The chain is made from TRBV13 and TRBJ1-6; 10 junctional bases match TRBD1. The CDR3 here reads CASSTSGTGVKSPLHF. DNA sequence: TGTGCCAGCAGCACTTCCGGGACAGGGGTAAAGTCACCCCTCCACTTT.